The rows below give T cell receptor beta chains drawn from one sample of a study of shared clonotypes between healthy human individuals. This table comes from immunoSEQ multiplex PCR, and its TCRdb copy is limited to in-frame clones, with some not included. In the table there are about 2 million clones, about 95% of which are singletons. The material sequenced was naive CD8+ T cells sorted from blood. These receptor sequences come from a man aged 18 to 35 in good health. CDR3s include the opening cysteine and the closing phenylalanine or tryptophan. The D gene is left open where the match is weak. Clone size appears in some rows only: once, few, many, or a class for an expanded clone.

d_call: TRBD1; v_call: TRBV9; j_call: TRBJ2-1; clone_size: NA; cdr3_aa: CASSEQGFDEQFF; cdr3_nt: TGTGCCAGCAGCGAACAGGGGTTCGATGAGCAGTTCTTC
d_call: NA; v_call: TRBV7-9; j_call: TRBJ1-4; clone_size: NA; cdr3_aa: CASSALQMGGNNEKLFF; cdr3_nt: TGTGCCAGCAGCGCTCTGCAGATGGGGGGGAATAATGAAAAACTGTTTTTT
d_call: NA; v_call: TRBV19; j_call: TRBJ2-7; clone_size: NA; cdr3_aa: CASSSTRDTVYEQYF; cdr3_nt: TGTGCCAGTAGTTCAACCAGGGACACAGTCTACGAGCAGTACTTC
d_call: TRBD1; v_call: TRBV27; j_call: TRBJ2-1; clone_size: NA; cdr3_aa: CASSPTTAPGGRAYNEQFF; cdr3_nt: TGTGCCAGCAGTCCCACGACAGCCCCAGGGGGACGTGCCTACAATGAGCAGTTCTTC
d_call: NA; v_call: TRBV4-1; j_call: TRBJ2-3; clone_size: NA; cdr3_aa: CASSPGPALDTQYF; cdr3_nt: TGCGCCAGCAGCCCCGGGCCGGCGCTGGATACGCAGTATTTT
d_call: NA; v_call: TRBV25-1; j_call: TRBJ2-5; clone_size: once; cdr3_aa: CASSLGGTGETQYF; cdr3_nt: TGTGCCAGCTCCTTGGGGGGAACCGGAGAGACCCAGTACTTC
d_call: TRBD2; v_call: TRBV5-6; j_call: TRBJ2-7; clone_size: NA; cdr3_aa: CASTHGLAGDYEQYF; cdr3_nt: TGTGCCAGCACCCACGGACTAGCGGGTGACTACGAGCAGTACTTC
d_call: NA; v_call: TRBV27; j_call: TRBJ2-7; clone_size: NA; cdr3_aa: CASSLPDSEQYF; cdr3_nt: TGTGCCAGCAGTTTACCGGACAGCGAGCAGTACTTC
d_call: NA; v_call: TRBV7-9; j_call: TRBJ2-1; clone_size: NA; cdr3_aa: CASSLGQGGYYNEQFF; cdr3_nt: TGTGCCAGCAGCTTAGGGCAGGGGGGTTATTACAATGAGCAGTTCTTC
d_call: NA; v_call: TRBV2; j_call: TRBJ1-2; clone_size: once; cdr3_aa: CASSEALGTNYGYTF; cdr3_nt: TGTGCCAGCAGTGAAGCCCTAGGCACTAACTATGGCTACACCTTC
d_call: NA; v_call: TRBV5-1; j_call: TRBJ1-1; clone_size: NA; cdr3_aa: CASSLGWVSGTEAFF; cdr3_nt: TGCGCCAGCAGCTTGGGTTGGGTGTCGGGCACTGAAGCTTTCTTT
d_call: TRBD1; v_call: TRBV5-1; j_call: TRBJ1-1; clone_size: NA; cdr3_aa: CASSLTGTGGEYTEAFF; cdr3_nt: TGCGCCAGCAGCTTAACCGGGACAGGGGGCGAGTACACTGAAGCTTTCTTT
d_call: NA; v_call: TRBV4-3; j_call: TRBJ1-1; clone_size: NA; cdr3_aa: CASSYGDVTEAFF; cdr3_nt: TGCGCCAGCAGCTACGGGGATGTCACTGAAGCTTTCTTT
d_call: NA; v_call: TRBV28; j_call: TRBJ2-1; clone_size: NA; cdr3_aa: CASSLYVGGSYNEQFF; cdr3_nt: TGTGCCAGCAGTTTATACGTGGGGGGCTCCTACAATGAGCAGTTCTTC
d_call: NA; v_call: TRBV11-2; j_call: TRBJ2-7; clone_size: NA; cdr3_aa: CASSLEETYEQYF; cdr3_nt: TGTGCCAGCAGCTTAGAAGAAACCTACGAGCAGTACTTC
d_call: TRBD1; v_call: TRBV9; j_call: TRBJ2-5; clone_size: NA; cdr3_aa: CATRRRDSETQYF; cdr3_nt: TGTGCCACAAGACGCCGGGACAGTGAGACCCAGTACTTC
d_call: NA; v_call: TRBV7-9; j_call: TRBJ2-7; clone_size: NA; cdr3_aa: CASSLNSEYEQYF; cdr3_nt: TGTGCCAGCAGCTTAAACTCAGAATACGAGCAGTACTTC
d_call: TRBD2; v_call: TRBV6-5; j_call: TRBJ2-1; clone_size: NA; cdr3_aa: CASSSLAGEQFF; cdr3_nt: TGTGCCAGCAGTTCACTAGCGGGTGAGCAGTTCTTC
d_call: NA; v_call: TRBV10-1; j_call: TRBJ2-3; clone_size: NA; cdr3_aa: CASSEAYVVDTQYF; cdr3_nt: TGCGCCAGCAGTGAGGCTTACGTGGTAGATACGCAGTATTTT
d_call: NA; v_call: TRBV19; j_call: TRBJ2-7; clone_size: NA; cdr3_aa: CASAVQSSYEQYF; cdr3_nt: TGTGCCAGCGCGGTCCAGAGCTCCTACGAGCAGTACTTC
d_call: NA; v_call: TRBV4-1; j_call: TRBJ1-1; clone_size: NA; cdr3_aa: CASSHGTEGDTEAFF; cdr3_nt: TGCGCCAGCAGCCACGGGACTGAGGGGGACACTGAAGCTTTCTTT
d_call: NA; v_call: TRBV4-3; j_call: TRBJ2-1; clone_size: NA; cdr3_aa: CASSPYGGDSYNEQFF; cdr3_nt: TGCGCCAGCAGCCCCTATGGAGGGGACTCCTACAATGAGCAGTTCTTC
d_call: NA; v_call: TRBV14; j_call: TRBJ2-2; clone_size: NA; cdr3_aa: CASSRYPPPGVVGELFF; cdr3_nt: TGTGCCAGCAGCCGGTACCCCCCCCCGGGGGTGGTCGGGGAGCTGTTTTTT
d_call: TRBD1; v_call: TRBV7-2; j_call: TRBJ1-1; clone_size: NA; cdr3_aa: CASSSATGEPEAFF; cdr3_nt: TGTGCCAGCAGCTCCGCGACAGGGGAGCCTGAAGCTTTCTTT
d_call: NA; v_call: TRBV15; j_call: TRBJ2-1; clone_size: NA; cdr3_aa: CATSSGSGYNEQFF; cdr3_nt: TGTGCCACCAGCAGTGGCTCAGGTTACAATGAGCAGTTCTTC
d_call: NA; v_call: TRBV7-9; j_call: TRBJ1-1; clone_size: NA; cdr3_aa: CASSLFLGLNTEAFF; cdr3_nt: TGTGCCAGCAGCTTATTTTTGGGTTTGAACACTGAAGCTTTCTTT
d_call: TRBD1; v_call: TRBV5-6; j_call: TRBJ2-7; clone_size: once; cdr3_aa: CASSYGQGMGEQYF; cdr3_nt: TGTGCCAGCAGCTACGGACAGGGGATGGGGGAGCAGTACTTC
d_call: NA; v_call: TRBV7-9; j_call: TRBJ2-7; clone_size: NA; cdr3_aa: CASSKEASYEQYF; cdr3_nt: TGTGCCAGCAGTAAGGAGGCCTCCTACGAGCAGTACTTC
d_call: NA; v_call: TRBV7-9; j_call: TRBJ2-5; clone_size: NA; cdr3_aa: CASSLAGVTQYF; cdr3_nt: TGTGCCAGCAGCTTAGCGGGTGTCACCCAGTACTTC
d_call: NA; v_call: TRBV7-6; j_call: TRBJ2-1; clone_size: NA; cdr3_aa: CASSSLDDEQFF; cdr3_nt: TGTGCCAGCAGCTCCCTAGACGATGAGCAGTTCTTC
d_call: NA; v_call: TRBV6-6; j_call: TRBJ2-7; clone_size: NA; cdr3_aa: CASSYWESSYEQYF; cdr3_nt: TGTGCCAGCAGTTACTGGGAGAGCTCCTACGAGCAGTACTTC